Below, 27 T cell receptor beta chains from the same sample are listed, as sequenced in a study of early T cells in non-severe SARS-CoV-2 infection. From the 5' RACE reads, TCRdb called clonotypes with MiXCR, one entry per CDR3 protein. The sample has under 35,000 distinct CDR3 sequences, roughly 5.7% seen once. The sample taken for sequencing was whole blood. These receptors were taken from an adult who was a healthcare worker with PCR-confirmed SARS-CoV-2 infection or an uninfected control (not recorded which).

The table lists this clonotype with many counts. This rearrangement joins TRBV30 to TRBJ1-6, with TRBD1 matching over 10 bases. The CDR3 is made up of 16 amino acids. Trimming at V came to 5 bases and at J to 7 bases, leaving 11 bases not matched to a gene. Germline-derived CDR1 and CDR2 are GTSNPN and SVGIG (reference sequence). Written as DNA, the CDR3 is TGTGCCTGGGGACCTCGACAGGGGGCGCGGAATTCACCCCTCCACTTT. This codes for CAWGPRQGARNSPLHF.

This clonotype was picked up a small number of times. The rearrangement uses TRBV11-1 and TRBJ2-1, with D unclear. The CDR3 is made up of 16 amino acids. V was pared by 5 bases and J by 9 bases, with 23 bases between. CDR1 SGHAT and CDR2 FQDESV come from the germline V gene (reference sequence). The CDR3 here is CASSPIEGYSWGEQFF. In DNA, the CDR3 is TGTGCCAGCAGCCCTATTGAAGGCTATTCCTGGGGTGAGCAGTTCTTC.

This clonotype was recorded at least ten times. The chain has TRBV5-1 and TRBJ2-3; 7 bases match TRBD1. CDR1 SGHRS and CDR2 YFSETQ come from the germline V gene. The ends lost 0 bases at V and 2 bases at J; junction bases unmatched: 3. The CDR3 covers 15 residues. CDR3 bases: TGCGCCAGCAGCTTGGGACAGGGATTCACAGATACGCAGTATTTT. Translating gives CASSLGQGFTDTQYF.

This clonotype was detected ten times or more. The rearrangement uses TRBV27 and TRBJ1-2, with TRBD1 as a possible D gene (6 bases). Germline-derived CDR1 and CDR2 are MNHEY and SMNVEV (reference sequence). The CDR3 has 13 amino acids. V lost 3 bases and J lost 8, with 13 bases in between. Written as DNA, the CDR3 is TGTGCCAGCAGTTTTGGGGGGGCGAGGGGCTACACCTTC. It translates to CASSFGGARGYTF.

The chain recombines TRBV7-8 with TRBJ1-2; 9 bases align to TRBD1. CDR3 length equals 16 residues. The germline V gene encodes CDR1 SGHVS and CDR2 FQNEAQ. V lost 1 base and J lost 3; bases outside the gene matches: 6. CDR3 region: CASSLDSTGGHYGYTF. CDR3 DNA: TGTGCCAGCAGCTTAGACTCGACAGGGGGACACTATGGCTACACCTTC.

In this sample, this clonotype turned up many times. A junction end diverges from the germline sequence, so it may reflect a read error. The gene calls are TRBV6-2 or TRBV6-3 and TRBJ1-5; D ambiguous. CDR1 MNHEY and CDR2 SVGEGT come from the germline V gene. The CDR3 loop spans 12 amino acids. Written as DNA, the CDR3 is TGTGCCAGCGGTTATAGCAATCAGCCCCAGCATTTT. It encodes CASGYSNQPQHF.

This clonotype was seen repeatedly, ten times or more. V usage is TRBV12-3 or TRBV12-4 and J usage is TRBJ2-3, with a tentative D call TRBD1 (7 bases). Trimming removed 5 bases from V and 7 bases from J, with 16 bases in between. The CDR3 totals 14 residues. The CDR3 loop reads CASSQGGHTYTQYF. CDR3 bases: TGTGCCAGCAGTCAGGGGGGCCACACTTATACGCAGTATTTT.

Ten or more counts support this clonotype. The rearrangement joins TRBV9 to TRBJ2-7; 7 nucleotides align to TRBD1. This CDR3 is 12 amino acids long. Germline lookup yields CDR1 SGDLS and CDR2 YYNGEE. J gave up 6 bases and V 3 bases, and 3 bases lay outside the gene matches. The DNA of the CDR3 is TGTGCCAGCAGCGCGTCAGGGGGCGAGCAGTACTTC. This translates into CASSASGGEQYF.

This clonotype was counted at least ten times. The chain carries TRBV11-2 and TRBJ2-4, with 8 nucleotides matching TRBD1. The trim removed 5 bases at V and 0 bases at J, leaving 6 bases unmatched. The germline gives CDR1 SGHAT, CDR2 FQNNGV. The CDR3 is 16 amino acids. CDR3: CASSVRRGQAKNIQYF. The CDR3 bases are TGTGCCAGCAGCGTACGCAGGGGGCAAGCCAAAAACATTCAGTACTTC.

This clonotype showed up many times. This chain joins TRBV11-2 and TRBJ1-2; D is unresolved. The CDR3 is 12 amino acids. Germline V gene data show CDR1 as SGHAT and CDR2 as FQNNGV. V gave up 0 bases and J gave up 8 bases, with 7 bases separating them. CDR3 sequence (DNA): TGTGCCAGCAGCTTAGAGGGCTCCGGCTACACCTTC. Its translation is CASSLEGSGYTF.

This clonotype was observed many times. The CDR3 sequence is CASSVVYREGPGANVLTF. Written as DNA, the CDR3 is TGTGCCAGCAGCGTAGTCTATCGGGAGGGCCCTGGGGCCAACGTCCTGACTTTC. The chain employs TRBV9 and TRBJ2-6; 8 bases match TRBD2. J lost 2 bases, V lost 0 bases, and 7 bases had no gene match. Germline CDR1 and CDR2: SGDLS and YYNGEE. This CDR3 comprises 18 residues.

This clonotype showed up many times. The CDR3 DNA reads TGTGCCAGCAGTTTCGACAGAAACACTGAAGCTTTCTTT. Its protein is CASSFDRNTEAFF. The chain carries TRBV6-5 and TRBJ1-1; possibly TRBD1 for D (5 bases). The CDR3 totals 13 residues. Trimming pared 4 bases from V and 2 bases from J, leaving 8 bases between. Germline lookup yields CDR1 MNHEY and CDR2 SVGAGI.

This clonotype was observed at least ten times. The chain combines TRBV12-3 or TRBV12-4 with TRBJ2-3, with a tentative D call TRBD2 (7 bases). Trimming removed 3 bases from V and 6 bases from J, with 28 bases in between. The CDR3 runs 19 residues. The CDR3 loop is CASSFSLPGGASVMDTQYF. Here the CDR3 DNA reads TGTGCCAGCAGTTTCAGCCTACCGGGGGGCGCCTCGGTGATGGATACGCAGTATTTT.

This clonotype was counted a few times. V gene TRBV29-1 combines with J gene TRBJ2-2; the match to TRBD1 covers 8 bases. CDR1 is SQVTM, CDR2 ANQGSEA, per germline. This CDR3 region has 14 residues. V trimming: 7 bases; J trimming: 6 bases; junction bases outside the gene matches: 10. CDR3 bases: TGCAGCGGGAGCAGGGGGCGCCAGTCCGGGGAGCTGTTTTTT. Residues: CSGSRGRQSGELFF.

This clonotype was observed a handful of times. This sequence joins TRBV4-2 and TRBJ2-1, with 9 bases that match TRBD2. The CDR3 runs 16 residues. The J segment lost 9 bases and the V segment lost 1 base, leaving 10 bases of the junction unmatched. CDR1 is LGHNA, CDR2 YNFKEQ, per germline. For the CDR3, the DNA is TGTGCCAGCAGCCAAGCGGTGGCGGGGGGGCCTGGTGAGCAGTTCTTC. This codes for CASSQAVAGGPGEQFF.

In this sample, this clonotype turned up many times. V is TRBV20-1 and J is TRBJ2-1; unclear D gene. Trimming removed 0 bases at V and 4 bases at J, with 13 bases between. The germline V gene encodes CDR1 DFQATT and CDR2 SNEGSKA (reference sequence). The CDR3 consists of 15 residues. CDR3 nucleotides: TGCAGTGCTAGAGATCCGGCAGGCTCGTACAATGAGCAGTTCTTC. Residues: CSARDPAGSYNEQFF.

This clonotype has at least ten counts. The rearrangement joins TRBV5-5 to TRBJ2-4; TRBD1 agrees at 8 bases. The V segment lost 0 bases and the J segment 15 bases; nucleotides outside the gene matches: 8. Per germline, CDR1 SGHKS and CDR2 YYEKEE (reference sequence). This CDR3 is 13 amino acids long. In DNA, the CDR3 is TGTGCCAGCAGCTTGGACCCTGCAGGGGGCGGGTACTTC. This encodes CASSLDPAGGGYF. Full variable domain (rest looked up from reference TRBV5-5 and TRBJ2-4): DAGVTQSPTHLIKTRGQQVTLRCSPISGHKSVSWYQQVLGQGPQFIFQYYEKEERGRGNFPDRFSARQFPNYSSELNVNALLLGDSALYLCASSLDPAGGGYFGAGTRLSVL.

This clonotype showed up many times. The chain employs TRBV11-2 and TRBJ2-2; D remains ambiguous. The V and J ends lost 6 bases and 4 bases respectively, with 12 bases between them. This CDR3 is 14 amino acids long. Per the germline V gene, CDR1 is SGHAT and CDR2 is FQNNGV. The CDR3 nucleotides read TGTGCCAGCAGATGGGAACTCGGCACCGGGGAGCTGTTTTTT. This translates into CASRWELGTGELFF. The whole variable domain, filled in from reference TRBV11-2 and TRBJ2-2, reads EAGVAQSPRYKIIEKRQSVAFWCNPISGHATLYWYQQILGQGPKLLIQFQNNGVVDDSQLPKDRFSAERLKGVDSTLKIQPAKLEDSAVYLCASRWELGTGELFFGEGSRLTVL.

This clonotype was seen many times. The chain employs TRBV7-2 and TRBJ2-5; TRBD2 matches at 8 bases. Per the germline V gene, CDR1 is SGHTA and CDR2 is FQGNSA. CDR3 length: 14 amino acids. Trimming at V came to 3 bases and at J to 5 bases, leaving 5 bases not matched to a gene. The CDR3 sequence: CASSFHSGVETQYF. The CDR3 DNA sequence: TGTGCCAGCAGCTTCCATAGCGGGGTGGAGACCCAGTACTTC.

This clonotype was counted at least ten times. The CDR3 coding sequence is TGTGCCAGCAGTGGACTAGCGGGCCCCTACAATGAGCAGTTCTTC. It encodes CASSGLAGPYNEQFF. The chain combines TRBV6-2 or TRBV6-3 with TRBJ2-1, with 11 bases fitting TRBD2. The CDR3 loop spans 15 amino acids. Germline V gives CDR1 MNHEY, CDR2 SVGEGT. Trimming took 5 bases from V and 2 from J; bases not matched to a gene: 2.

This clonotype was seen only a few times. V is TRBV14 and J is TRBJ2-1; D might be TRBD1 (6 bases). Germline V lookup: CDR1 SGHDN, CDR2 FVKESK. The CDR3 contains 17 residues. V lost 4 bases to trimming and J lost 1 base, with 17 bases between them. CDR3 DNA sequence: TGTGCCAGCAGCCCCGTAGTGCCAGGGGCGTCCTACAATGAGCAGTTCTTC. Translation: CASSPVVPGASYNEQFF.

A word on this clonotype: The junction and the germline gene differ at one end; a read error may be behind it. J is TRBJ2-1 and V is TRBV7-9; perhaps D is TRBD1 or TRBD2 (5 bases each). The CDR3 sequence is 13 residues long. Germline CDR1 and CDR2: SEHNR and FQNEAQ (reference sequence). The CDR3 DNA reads TGCGCCAGCAGCGGTAGGTGGGACGATGAGCAGTTCTTC. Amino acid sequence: CASSGRWDDEQFF. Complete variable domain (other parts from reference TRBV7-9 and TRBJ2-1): DTGVSQNPRHKITKRGQNVTFRCDPISEHNRLYWYRQTLGQGPEFLTYFQNEAQLEKSRLLSDRFSAERPKGSFSTLEIQRTEQGDSAMYLCASSGRWDDEQFFGPGTRLTVL.

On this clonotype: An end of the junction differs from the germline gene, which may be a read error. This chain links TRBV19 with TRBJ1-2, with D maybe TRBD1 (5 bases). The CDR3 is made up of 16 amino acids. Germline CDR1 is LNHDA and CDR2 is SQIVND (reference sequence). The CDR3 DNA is TGTGCCAGTGGTATCAGATTTTCGCAGGGAAACTATGGCTACACCTTC. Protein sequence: CASGIRFSQGNYGYTF.

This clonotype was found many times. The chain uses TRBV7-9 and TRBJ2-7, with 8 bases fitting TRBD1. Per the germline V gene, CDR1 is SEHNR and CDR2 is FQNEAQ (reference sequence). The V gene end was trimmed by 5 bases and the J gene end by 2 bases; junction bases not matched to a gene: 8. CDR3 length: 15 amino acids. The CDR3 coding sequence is TGTGCCAGCAGCCAGGGGACAGGCCAACCCTACGAGCAGTACTTC. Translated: CASSQGTGQPYEQYF. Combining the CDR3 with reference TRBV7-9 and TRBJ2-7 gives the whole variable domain DTGVSQNPRHKITKRGQNVTFRCDPISEHNRLYWYRQTLGQGPEFLTYFQNEAQLEKSRLLSDRFSAERPKGSFSTLEIQRTEQGDSAMYLCASSQGTGQPYEQYFGPGTRLTVT.

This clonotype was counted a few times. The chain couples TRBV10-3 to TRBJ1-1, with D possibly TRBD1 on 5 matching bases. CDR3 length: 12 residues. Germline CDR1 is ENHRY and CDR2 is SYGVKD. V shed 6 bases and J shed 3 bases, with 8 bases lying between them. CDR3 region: CAIRTGDTEAFF. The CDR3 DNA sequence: TGTGCCATCAGGACGGGGGACACTGAAGCTTTCTTT.

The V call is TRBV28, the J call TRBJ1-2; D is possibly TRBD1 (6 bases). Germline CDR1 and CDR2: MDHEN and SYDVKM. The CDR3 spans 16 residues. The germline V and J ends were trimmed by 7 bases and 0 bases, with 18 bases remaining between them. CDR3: CASTPALGGPNYGYTF. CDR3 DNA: TGTGCCAGCACTCCCGCCTTAGGGGGTCCTAACTATGGCTACACCTTC.

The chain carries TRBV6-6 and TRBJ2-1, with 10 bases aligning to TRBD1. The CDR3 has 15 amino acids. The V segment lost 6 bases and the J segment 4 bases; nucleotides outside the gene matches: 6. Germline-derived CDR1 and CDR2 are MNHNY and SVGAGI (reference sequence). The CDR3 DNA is TGTGCCAGCAGGTGGGACAGGGGCCCATACAATGAGCAGTTCTTC. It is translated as CASRWDRGPYNEQFF.